The present entry profiles one TCR beta chain with its context. The target antigen is unknown. This table comes from immunoSEQ multiplex PCR, and its TCRdb copy is limited to in-frame clones, with some not included. This table has some 58,000 clones, about three quarters appearing once. These data are taken from a study of early stage breast cancer tumors. General study results and limits: Enriched TCRB sequences shared across patients were mostly commonly generated sequences. Tumor and normal breast were distinguished via blood comparison in about 90% of the 16 patients. Compared with adjacent normal breast, tumors showed about 2.5-fold denser, more clonal T cells.

CDR1 is MNHEY and CDR2 is SMNVEV in the germline V gene (reference sequence). The CDR3 extends over 17 amino acids. The V end was cut by 3 bases, the J end by 2 bases, with 20 bases between. This receptor was obtained from a person in their twenties or thirties with breast cancer. Sequencing was carried out using blood. The chain couples TRBV27 to TRBJ2-7; a weak D match, TRBD2 (6 bases). As DNA, the CDR3 is TGTGCCAGCAGTTTTAGCCCTCCGGGACTTCAGGCCTACGAGCAGTACTTC. Translation: CASSFSPPGLQAYEQYF.